These 22 T cell receptor beta chains share one sample of origin, sequenced in a study of blood T cell repertoires in COVID-19. Sequencing was performed with immunoSEQ multiplex PCR; in TCRdb, only in-frame clones are kept and a portion is missing. The profile covers about 55,000 clones, with 91% appearing a single time and less than 7.5% taken by the ten largest. The sequenced sample consisted of peripheral blood. These receptors all stem from a man aged 50-59 years with active COVID-19.

Only a few counts were recorded for this clone. This chain joins TRBV15 and TRBJ2-7; 8 bases fit TRBD2. The CDR3 is made up of 16 amino acids. Per the germline V gene, CDR1 is LNHNV and CDR2 is YYDKDF (reference sequence). Unmatched junction bases numbered 9, after V lost 5 bases and J lost 0 bases. CDR3 nucleotide sequence: TGTGCCACCAGCCGAATCGGGGGGGCAAGCTCCTACGAGCAGTACTTC. This translates into CATSRIGGASSYEQYF.

V is TRBV6-6 and J is TRBJ2-7; D uncertain. V dropped 2 bases and J dropped 0 bases, with 11 bases sitting between them. The CDR3 consists of 15 residues. Germline assignment: CDR1 MNHNY and CDR2 SVGAGI (reference sequence). The CDR3 coding sequence is TGTGCCAGCAGTTACCGTACGGGTCGCTCCTACGAGCAGTACTTC. Amino acid sequence: CASSYRTGRSYEQYF.

The chain carries TRBV20-1 and TRBJ2-1; TRBD1 matches 9 bases. The V and J ends lost 3 bases and 9 bases, in that order; junction bases with no gene match: 6. The germline V gene encodes CDR1 DFQATT and CDR2 SNEGSKA (reference sequence). This CDR3 contains 13 residues. The CDR3 DNA follows: TGCAGTGCTAGTTCCGGGACAGGGCTTGAGCAGTTCTTC. Amino acids: CSASSGTGLEQFF.

CDR3 in DNA: TGTGCCAGCTGGACTGTCGTTTCCTACAATGAGCAGTTCTTC. Protein: CASWTVVSYNEQFF. The chain links TRBV27 to TRBJ2-1; a possible D gene is TRBD2 (5 bases). Between the trimmed V and J ends, which lost 8 bases and 1 base, there was a span of 12 bases. The length of the CDR3 is 14 residues. Looked up from germline, CDR1 is MNHEY and CDR2 is SMNVEV (reference sequence).

V and J are TRBV7-9 and TRBJ1-2; a weak D match, TRBD1 (5 bases). This CDR3 contains 14 residues. Germline V lookup: CDR1 SEHNR, CDR2 FQNEAQ (reference sequence). V was cut by 2 bases and J by 4 bases, with 11 bases left in between. The CDR3 loop reads CASSLWDGSYGYTF. CDR3 in DNA: TGTGCCAGCAGCTTATGGGACGGGAGCTATGGCTACACCTTC.

The chain uses TRBV4-1 and TRBJ1-1, with a possible D match to TRBD1 (6 bases). Deletions cut 2 bases from V and 1 base from J, with 11 bases between. The CDR3 totals 15 residues. Per the germline V gene, CDR1 is MGHRA and CDR2 is YSYEKL. As DNA, the CDR3 is TGCGCCAGCAGCCAAACTACAGGGAGGAACACTGAAGCTTTCTTT. As protein: CASSQTTGRNTEAFF.

This chain links TRBV18 with TRBJ2-7; the match to TRBD1 covers 7 bases. The CDR3 contains 14 residues. V lost 3 bases, J lost 1 base, and 3 bases stayed unmatched. Germline V gene data show CDR1 as KGHSH and CDR2 as LQKENI. The CDR3 DNA reads as TGTGCCAGCTCACCGGAGACAGGGTCCTACGAGCAGTACTTC. Encoded protein: CASSPETGSYEQYF.

This clone was found once. This rearrangement joins TRBV18 to TRBJ2-7; 8 bases are a match to TRBD2. This CDR3 comprises 16 residues. The germline CDR1 and CDR2 sequences are KGHSH and LQKENI. V trimming: 2 bases; J trimming: 3 bases; junction bases outside the gene matches: 9. DNA of the CDR3: TGTGCCAGCTCACCAAGGAGTCCTAGCGGGTTCTACGAGCAGTACTTC. It yields the protein CASSPRSPSGFYEQYF.

This rearrangement joins TRBV28 to TRBJ2-2, with 13 bases lining up with TRBD2. The ends lost 4 bases at V and 6 bases at J; junction bases unmatched: 11. This CDR3 has 18 residues. Germline V gives CDR1 MDHEN, CDR2 SYDVKM. The CDR3 region has the DNA TGTGCCAGCAGTTCTCCGGGACTAGCGGGATCGGTGGCCGGGGAGCTGTTTTTT. Its protein is CASSSPGLAGSVAGELFF.

The V call is TRBV7-2, the J call TRBJ2-4, with 16 bases aligning to TRBD2. Per the germline V gene, CDR1 is SGHTA and CDR2 is FQGNSA. After removal of 4 bases from V and 6 bases from J, the junction contained 6 bases not matched to a gene. The CDR3 runs to 17 residues. CDR3 protein: CASSSGTSGRVGNIQYF. The CDR3 nucleotides read TGTGCCAGCAGCTCCGGGACTAGCGGGAGGGTTGGAAACATTCAGTACTTC.

The chain carries TRBV20-1 and TRBJ2-7, with no clear D. Looked up from germline, CDR1 is DFQATT and CDR2 is SNEGSKA (reference sequence). The CDR3 contains 11 residues. Trimming shortened V by 0 bases and J by 4 bases, and 4 bases separated the two germline ends. The CDR3 is CSARDLYEQYF. DNA of the CDR3: TGCAGTGCTAGAGACCTATACGAGCAGTACTTC.

The chain couples TRBV28 to TRBJ1-2; D not certain. CDR1 and CDR2 from the germline V gene are MDHEN and SYDVKM. Trimming cost V 8 bases and J 2 bases, with 12 bases left between them. The CDR3 is made up of 13 amino acids. CDR3 loop: CASGSDMNYGYTF. The DNA of the CDR3 is TGTGCCAGCGGAAGTGACATGAACTATGGCTACACCTTC.

This chain joins TRBV30 and TRBJ2-3; TRBD2 matches 13 bases. CDR1 and CDR2 (germline): GTSNPN, SVGIG (reference sequence). The CDR3 sequence is 18 residues long. Losses at the gene ends were 2 bases for V and 1 base for J; bases not matched to a gene: 9. The CDR3 here is CAWSSTSGRAWGTDTQYF. As DNA, the CDR3 is TGTGCCTGGAGTAGTACTAGCGGGAGGGCGTGGGGCACAGATACGCAGTATTTT.

The V and J genes are TRBV19 and TRBJ1-1, with 7 positions matching TRBD1. The CDR3 is 13 amino acids. Germline V CDR1 and CDR2: LNHDA, SQIVND (reference sequence). Unmatched junction bases numbered 7, after V lost 4 bases and J lost 8 bases. The DNA of the CDR3 is TGTGCCAGTAGTACGTCGACAGGGACGGAAGCTTTCTTT. It yields the protein CASSTSTGTEAFF.

This chain links TRBV11-1 with TRBJ2-1; D may be TRBD2 (5 bases). Germline CDR1 is SGHAT and CDR2 is FQDESV (reference sequence). This CDR3 has 15 amino acids. Trimming removed 2 bases at V and 7 bases at J, with 15 bases between. Here the CDR3 reads CASSLRVGVQNEQFF. The CDR3 DNA reads TGTGCCAGCAGCTTACGGGTCGGGGTGCAAAATGAGCAGTTCTTC. Complete variable domain (other parts from reference TRBV11-1 and TRBJ2-1): EAEVAQSPRYKITEKSQAVAFWCDPISGHATLYWYRQILGQGPELLVQFQDESVVDDSQLPKDRFSAERLKGVDSTLKIQPAELGDSAMYLCASSLRVGVQNEQFFGPGTRLTVL.

This chain joins TRBV15 and TRBJ2-1; 10 bases fit TRBD2. V gave up 3 bases and J gave up 7 bases; unmatched junction bases: 9. The CDR3 runs to 16 residues. Germline V gene data show CDR1 as LNHNV and CDR2 as YYDKDF (reference sequence). CDR3 region: CATSRELAGMNNEQFF. Written as DNA, the CDR3 is TGTGCCACCAGCAGGGAACTAGCGGGAATGAATAATGAGCAGTTCTTC.

This rearrangement joins TRBV11-3 to TRBJ2-5, with TRBD2 as a possible D gene (6 bases). Germline values: CDR1 SGHNT, CDR2 YENEEA. The CDR3 covers 14 residues. V dropped 3 bases and J dropped 1 base, with 9 bases sitting between them. The CDR3 DNA reads as TGTGCCAGCAGCTTGGGGGGAGCCCAAGAGACCCAGTACTTC. As protein: CASSLGGAQETQYF.

This clone was seen a handful of times. The V call is TRBV5-1, the J call TRBJ1-2; D not certain. Trimming pared 4 bases from V and 6 bases from J, leaving 16 bases between. This CDR3 spans 14 amino acids. The V gene's germline CDR1 is SGHRS and CDR2 YFSETQ. CDR3 in amino acids: CASSPRAYTDGYTF. The DNA of the CDR3 is TGCGCCAGCAGCCCAAGAGCGTACACCGATGGCTACACCTTC. Full variable domain (remainder filled in from reference TRBV5-1 and TRBJ1-2): KAGVTQTPRYLIKTRGQQVTLSCSPISGHRSVSWYQQTPGQGLQFLFEYFSETQRNKGNFPGRFSGRQFSNSRSEMNVSTLELGDSALYLCASSPRAYTDGYTFGSGTRLTVV.

J is TRBJ2-3 and V is TRBV3-1 (or the pseudogene TRBV3-2), with D unclear. In germline, CDR1 is LGHDT, CDR2 YNNKEL (reference sequence). The ends were cut back, 8 bases at V and 8 bases at J, with 11 bases in the middle. The CDR3 contains 11 residues. In DNA, the CDR3 is TGTGCCAGCCAACAGCATGGTACGCAGTATTTT. Its protein is CASQQHGTQYF.

This rearrangement joins TRBV7-9 to TRBJ1-3, with D possibly TRBD1 on 6 matching bases. Germline V gives CDR1 SEHNR, CDR2 FQNEAQ (reference sequence). This CDR3 is 15 amino acids long. V lost 4 bases and J lost 4, with 14 bases in between. CDR3 sequence reads: CASSYPWGLGNTIYF. DNA for the CDR3: TGTGCCAGCAGCTATCCCTGGGGGCTGGGAAACACCATATATTTT.

The DNA of the CDR3 is TGTGCCAGCAGCTTGTTGGCAGTCTCTGGAAACACCATATATTTT. This encodes CASSLLAVSGNTIYF. This chain links TRBV5-5 with TRBJ1-3; D call uncertain. The germline V and J ends were trimmed by 1 base and 0 bases, with 8 bases remaining between them. Per germline, CDR1 SGHKS and CDR2 YYEKEE (reference sequence). The length of the CDR3 is 15 residues.

A single count supports this clone. The chain carries TRBV5-1 and TRBJ1-2; weak D call: TRBD1 (5 bases). The length of the CDR3 is 14 residues. V lost 6 bases and J 3 bases, leaving 15 bases between the germline ends. Germline values: CDR1 SGHRS, CDR2 YFSETQ. The chain's CDR3 is CASTSGGRDYGYTF. The DNA of the CDR3 is TGCGCCAGCACCTCGGGTGGCAGGGACTATGGCTACACCTTC.